This T cell receptor beta chain was obtained from a study of CXCR3-negative and CXCR3-positive naive CD8 T cells. For the study at large: Each library held about 1.5 +/- 0.3 million TRB reads, around 140 million in total. Whole-study results and caveats: In CXCR3-positive naive cells, the TRB CDR3s were more hydrophobic than in CXCR3-negative naive cells. Surface CD5 was comparable between naive subsets; TCR strength was inferred from TRB CDR3 properties. Memory CD8+ cells showed much lower diversity, while both naive subsets displayed comparably high diversity.

Libraries of TRB cDNA were made by 5' RACE and carried UMIs. TCRdb re-called the 5' RACE reads and catalogs CDR3 proteins one per entry, DNA excluded. Its table records 100,000 to 150,000 distinct CDR3 sequences. Concerning this clonotype: What it recognizes is unknown.

Germline lookup yields CDR1 SGHVS and CDR2 FQNEAQ. This CDR3 region has 16 residues. The TCR originated in a human donor in good health. Some clones in this sample may be carry-over from other donors' samples. The specimen was naive CXCR3+ CD8+ T cells from blood. As for subset: CD45RO-CCR7+CD27+CD95- naive CD8+ T cells expressing CXCR3 (TNR3+). The rearrangement uses TRBV7-8 and TRBJ2-3; TCRdb gives TRBD1 as the D gene, but with no DNA this cannot be confirmed. CDR3 amino acids: CASSLMGGVDTDTQYF.